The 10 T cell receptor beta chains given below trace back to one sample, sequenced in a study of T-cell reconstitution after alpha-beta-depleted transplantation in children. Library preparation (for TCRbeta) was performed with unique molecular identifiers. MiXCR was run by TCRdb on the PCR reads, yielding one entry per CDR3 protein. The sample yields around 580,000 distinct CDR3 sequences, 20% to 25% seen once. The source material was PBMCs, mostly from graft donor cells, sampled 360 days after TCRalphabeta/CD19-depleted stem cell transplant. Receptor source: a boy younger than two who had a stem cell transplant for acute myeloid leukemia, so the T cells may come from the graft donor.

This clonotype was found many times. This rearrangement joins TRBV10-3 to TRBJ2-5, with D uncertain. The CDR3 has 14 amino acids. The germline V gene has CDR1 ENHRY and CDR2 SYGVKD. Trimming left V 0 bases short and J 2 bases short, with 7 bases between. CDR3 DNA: TGTGCCATCAGTGAGTCTGGAAAGCAAGAGACCCAGTACTTC. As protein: CAISESGKQETQYF.

The CDR3 region is CASSKDISYEQYF. The DNA of the CDR3 is TGTGCCAGCAGCAAGGACATCTCCTACGAGCAGTACTTC. The chain recombines TRBV21-1 with TRBJ2-7; the table's D call, TRBD1, has no DNA check behind it. TRBV21-1 corresponds to a pseudogene. The CDR3 spans 13 residues.

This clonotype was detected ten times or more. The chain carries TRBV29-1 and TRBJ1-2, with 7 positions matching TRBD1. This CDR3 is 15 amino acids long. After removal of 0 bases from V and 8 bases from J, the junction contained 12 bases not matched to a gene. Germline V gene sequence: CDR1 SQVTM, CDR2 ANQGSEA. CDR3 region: CSVEDESGQSYGYTF. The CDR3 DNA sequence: TGCAGCGTTGAAGATGAATCGGGACAGTCCTACGGCTACACCTTC.

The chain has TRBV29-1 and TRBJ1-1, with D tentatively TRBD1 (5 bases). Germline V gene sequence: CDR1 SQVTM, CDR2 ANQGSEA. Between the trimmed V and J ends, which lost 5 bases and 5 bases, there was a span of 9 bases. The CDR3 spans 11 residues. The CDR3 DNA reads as TGCAGCGTTCGGGGGACGACTGAAGCTTTCTTT. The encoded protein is CSVRGTTEAFF.

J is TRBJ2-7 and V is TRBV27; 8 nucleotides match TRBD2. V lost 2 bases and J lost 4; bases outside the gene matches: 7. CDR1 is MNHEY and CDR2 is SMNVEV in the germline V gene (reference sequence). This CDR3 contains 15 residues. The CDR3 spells CASSLSGGGDYEQYF. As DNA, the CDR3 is TGTGCCAGCAGTTTAAGCGGGGGAGGAGATTACGAGCAGTACTTC.

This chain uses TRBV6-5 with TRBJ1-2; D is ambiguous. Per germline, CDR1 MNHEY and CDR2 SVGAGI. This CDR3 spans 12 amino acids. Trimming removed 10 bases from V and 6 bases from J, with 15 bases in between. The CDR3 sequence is CATREGWDGYTF. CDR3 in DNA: TGTGCCACCCGTGAGGGTTGGGATGGCTACACCTTC.

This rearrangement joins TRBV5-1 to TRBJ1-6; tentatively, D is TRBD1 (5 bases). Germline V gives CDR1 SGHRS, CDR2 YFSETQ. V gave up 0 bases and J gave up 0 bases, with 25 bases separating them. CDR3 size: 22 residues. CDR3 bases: TGCGCCAGCAGCTTGGTCTCAACCTACGCACAGGCCGGTAGCTCCTATAATTCACCCCTCCACTTT. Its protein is CASSLVSTYAQAGSSYNSPLHF.

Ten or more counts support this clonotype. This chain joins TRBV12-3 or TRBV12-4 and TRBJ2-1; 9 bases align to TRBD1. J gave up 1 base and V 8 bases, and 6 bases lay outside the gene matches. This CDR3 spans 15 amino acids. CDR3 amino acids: CASRPGTGSYNEQFF. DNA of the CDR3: TGTGCCAGCCGCCCCGGGACAGGGTCCTACAATGAGCAGTTCTTC.

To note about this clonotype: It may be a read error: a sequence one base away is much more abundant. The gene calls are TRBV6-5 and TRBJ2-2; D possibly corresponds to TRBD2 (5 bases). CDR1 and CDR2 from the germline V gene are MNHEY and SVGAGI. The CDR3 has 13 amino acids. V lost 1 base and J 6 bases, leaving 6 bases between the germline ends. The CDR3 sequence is CASSYLEAGELFF. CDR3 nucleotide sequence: TGTGCCAGCAGTTACTTGGAGGCCGGGGAGCTGTTTTTT.

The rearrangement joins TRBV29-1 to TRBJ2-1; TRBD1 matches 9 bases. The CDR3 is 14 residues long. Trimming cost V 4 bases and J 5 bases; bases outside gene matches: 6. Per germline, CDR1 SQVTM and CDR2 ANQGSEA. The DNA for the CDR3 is TGCAGCGTTGGGTACAGGGGGCGCAACAATGAGCAGTTCTTC. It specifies CSVGYRGRNNEQFF.